These 4 T cell receptor beta chains were sequenced from one sample in a study of blood T cell repertoires in COVID-19. Using immunoSEQ multiplex PCR, the repertoire was profiled, and TCRdb retains in-frame clones only, with some absent. The repertoire includes roughly 300,000 clones, approximately 89% of them detected once, and roughly 1.9% sits in the top ten. The sample consisted of peripheral blood. Receptor source: a woman aged 25 to 39 with COVID-19, enrolled during active disease.

This chain joins TRBV28 and TRBJ1-5; D remains ambiguous. The CDR3 has 14 amino acids. Germline V gives CDR1 MDHEN, CDR2 SYDVKM. The V end was cut by 6 bases, the J end by 1 base, with 10 bases between. DNA of the CDR3: TGTGCCAGCAGGCGCCCCCCCAGCAATCAGCCCCAGCATTTT. Translated: CASRRPPSNQPQHF.

This clone has only one observation. The chain links TRBV10-3 to TRBJ1-2; possibly TRBD1 for D (5 bases). The CDR3 totals 14 residues. V lost 3 bases, J lost 8 bases, and 16 bases lay in between. CDR1 and CDR2 (germline): ENHRY, SYGVKD. CDR3 bases: TGTGCCATCAGTGACGGGTGGCAGGGCGAAGGCTACACCTTC. This encodes CAISDGWQGEGYTF.

This chain links TRBV6-6 with TRBJ1-5, with a tentative D call TRBD1 (5 bases). The CDR3 loop spans 15 amino acids. With 6 bases removed from V and 1 base from J, the gap between germline ends came to 13 bases. Germline CDR1 is MNHNY and CDR2 is SVGAGI (reference sequence). CDR3 nucleotide sequence: TGTGCCAGCAGCTACCAGACAGAGAGCAATCAGCCCCAGCATTTT. Its protein product is CASSYQTESNQPQHF.

The gene calls are TRBV3-1 (or the pseudogene TRBV3-2) and TRBJ1-5, with 7 bases matching TRBD1. V lost 2 bases to trimming and J lost 0 bases; unmatched junction nucleotides: 4. The CDR3 length is 16 residues. CDR1 LGHDT and CDR2 YNNKEL come from the germline V gene (reference sequence). The CDR3 region is CASSQSTGFSNQPQHF. Written as DNA, the CDR3 is TGTGCCAGCAGCCAATCGACAGGGTTTAGCAATCAGCCCCAGCATTTT.